This TCR beta chain was identified during a study of OX40 agonist ivuxolimab in advanced cancers. Study-level results: CD4+ and CD8+ blood T cells expanded clonally by week 6 at 0.1 to 3.0 mg/kg.

This CDR3 has 16 amino acids. V was trimmed by 4 bases and J by 0 bases, leaving 13 bases between them. CDR1 and CDR2 from the germline V gene are MNHNS and SASEGT. In this sample, this clone turned up a few times. What it binds is not known. This table comes from immunoSEQ multiplex PCR, and its TCRdb copy is limited to in-frame clones, with some not included. Of about 77,000 clones listed, around 86% are singletons. V and J are TRBV6-1 and TRBJ1-3, with no clear D. The material sequenced was CD4+ or CD8+ T cells sorted from blood, taken in a trial of the OX40 agonist ivuxolimab. The TCR comes from an adult with an advanced solid tumor such as melanoma, head and neck, liver or kidney cancer. Here the CDR3 reads CASSAQDGYSGNTIYF. The CDR3 coding sequence is TGTGCCAGCAGTGCCCAGGACGGATACTCTGGAAACACCATATATTTT.